The sequence of this T cell receptor beta chain was determined in a study of cytomegalovirus exposure and HLA in healthy donors. In this sample, this clone turned up once. Primers included in the PCR were 60 Vbeta and 13 Jbeta primers. Libraries were prepared by immunoSEQ multiplex PCR; TCRdb keeps only in-frame clonotypes and omits some of them. The table lists tens of thousands of clones, over 60% of them singletons. The clonotype originates from a man aged 25-45 years in good health and CMV-seronegative. The specimen was PBMCs.

CDR3 nucleotides: TGTGCCAGCAGCCCCGAGGTCGGACTAGCGTTAACAGATACGCAGTATTTT. It specifies CASSPEVGLALTDTQYF. This chain uses TRBV9 with TRBJ2-3, with 9 bases that match TRBD2. J lost 3 bases, V lost 4 bases, and 12 bases had no gene match. Germline CDR1 reads SGDLS; CDR2 reads YYNGEE. The CDR3 is made up of 17 amino acids.